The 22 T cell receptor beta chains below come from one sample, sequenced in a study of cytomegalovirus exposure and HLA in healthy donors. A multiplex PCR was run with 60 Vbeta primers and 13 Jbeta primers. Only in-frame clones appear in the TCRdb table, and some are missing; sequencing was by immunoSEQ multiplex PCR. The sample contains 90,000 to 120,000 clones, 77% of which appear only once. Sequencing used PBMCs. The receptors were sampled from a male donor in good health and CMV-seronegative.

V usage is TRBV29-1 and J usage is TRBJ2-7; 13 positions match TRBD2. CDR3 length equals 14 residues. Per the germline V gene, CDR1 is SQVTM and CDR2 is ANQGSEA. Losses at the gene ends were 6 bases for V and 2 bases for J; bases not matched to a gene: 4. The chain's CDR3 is CSVRTSGGTYEQYF. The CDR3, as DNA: TGCAGCGTACGGACTAGCGGGGGCACCTACGAGCAGTACTTC.

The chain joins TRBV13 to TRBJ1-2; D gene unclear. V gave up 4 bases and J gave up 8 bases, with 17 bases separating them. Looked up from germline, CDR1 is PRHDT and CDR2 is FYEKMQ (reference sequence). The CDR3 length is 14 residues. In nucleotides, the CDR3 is TGTGCCAGCAGCTCAGGTGGCGGAGGAGGCGGCTACACCTTC. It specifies CASSSGGGGGGYTF.

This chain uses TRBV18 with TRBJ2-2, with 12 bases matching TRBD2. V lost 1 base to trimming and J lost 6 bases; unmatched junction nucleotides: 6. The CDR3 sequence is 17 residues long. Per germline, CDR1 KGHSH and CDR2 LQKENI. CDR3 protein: CASSPRLAGAEAGELFF. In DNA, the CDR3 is TGTGCCAGCTCACCACGACTAGCGGGAGCGGAGGCCGGGGAGCTGTTTTTT.

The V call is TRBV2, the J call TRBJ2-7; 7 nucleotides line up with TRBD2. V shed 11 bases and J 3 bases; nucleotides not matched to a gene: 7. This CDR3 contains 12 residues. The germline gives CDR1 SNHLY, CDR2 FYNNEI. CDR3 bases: TGTGCCGTCGGGGGGAGTGGCTACGAGCAGTACTTC. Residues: CAVGGSGYEQYF.

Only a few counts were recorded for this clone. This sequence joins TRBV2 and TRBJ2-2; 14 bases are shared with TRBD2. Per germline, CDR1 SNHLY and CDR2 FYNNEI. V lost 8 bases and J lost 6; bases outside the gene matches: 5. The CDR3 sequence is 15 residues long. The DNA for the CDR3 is TGTGCCAGCCAGACTAGCGGGAGGGCCTCCGGGGAGCTGTTTTTT. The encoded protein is CASQTSGRASGELFF.

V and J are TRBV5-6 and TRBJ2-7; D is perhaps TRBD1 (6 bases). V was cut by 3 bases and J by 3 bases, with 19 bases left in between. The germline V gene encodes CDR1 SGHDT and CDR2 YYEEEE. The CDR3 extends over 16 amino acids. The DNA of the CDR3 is TGTGCCAGCAGCTCCGATAAGGACAGCGCCTTCTACGAGCAGTACTTC. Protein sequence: CASSSDKDSAFYEQYF.

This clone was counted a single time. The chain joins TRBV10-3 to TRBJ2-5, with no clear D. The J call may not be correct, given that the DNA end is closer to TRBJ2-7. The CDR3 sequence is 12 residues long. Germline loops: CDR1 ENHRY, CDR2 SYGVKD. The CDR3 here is CAISGSRYEQYF. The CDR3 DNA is TGTGCCATCAGTGGTTCGCGCTACGAGCAGTACTTC.

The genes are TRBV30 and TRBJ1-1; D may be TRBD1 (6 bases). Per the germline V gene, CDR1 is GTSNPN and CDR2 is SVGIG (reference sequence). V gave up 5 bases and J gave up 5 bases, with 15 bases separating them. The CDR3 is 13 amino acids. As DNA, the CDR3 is TGTGCCTGGCACCAGGGGAAGGGAACTGAAGCTTTCTTT. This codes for CAWHQGKGTEAFF.

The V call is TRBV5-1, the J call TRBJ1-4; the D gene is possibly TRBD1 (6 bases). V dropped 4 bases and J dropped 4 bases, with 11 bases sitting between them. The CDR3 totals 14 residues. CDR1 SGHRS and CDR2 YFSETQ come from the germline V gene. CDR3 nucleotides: TGCGCCAGCAGCATCAGGGGCCTTAATGAAAAACTGTTTTTT. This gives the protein CASSIRGLNEKLFF.

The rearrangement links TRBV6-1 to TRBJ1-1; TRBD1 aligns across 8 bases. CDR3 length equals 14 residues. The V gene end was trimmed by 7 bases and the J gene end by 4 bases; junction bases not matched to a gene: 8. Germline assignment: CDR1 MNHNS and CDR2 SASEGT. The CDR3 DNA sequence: TGTGCCAGCATCAAACAGGGGGTAGTCACTGAAGCTTTCTTT. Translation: CASIKQGVVTEAFF.

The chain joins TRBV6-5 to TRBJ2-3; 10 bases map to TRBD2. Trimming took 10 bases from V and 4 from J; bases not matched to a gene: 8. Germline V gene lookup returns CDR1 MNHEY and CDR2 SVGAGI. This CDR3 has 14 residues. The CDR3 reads CATRERGGADTQYF. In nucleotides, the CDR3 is TGTGCCACCCGCGAGCGGGGGGGGGCAGATACGCAGTATTTT.

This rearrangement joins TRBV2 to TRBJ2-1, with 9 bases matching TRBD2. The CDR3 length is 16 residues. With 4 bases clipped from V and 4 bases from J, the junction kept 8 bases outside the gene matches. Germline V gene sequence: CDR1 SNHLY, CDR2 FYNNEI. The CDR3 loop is CASSGAGGNLYNEQFF. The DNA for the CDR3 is TGTGCCAGCAGTGGGGCGGGAGGGAACCTTTACAATGAGCAGTTCTTC.

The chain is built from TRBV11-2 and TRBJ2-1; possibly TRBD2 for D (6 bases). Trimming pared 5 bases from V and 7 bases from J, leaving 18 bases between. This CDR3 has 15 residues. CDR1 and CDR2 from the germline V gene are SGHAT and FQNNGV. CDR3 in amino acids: CASSPLASEGNEQFF. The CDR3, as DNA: TGTGCCAGCAGCCCATTGGCTAGCGAGGGTAATGAGCAGTTCTTC.

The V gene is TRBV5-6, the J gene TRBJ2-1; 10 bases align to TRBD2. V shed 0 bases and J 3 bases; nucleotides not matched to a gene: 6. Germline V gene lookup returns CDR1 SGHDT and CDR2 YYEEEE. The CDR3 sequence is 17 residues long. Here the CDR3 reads CASSLGSGTSDYNEQFF. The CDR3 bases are TGTGCCAGCAGCTTGGGTTCCGGGACTAGCGACTACAATGAGCAGTTCTTC.

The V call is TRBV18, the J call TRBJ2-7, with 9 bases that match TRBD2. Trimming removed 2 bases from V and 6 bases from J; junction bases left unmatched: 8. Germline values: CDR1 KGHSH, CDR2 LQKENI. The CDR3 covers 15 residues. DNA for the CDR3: TGTGCCAGCTCACCAGGTAGCGGGAGAGGGAGCGAGCAGTACTTC. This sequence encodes CASSPGSGRGSEQYF.

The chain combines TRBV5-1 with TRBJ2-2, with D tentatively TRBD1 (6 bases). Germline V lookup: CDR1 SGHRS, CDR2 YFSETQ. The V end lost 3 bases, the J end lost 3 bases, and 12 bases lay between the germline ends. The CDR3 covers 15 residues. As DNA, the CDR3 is TGCGCCAGCAGCTACCACAGGGTTGACACCGGGGAGCTGTTTTTT. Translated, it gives CASSYHRVDTGELFF.

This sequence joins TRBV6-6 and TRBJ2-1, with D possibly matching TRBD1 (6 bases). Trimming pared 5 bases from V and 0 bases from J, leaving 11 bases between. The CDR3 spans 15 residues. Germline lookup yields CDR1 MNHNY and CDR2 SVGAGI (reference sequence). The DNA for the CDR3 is TGTGCCAGCAGTCAACAGGGCCGCTCCTACAATGAGCAGTTCTTC. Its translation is CASSQQGRSYNEQFF.

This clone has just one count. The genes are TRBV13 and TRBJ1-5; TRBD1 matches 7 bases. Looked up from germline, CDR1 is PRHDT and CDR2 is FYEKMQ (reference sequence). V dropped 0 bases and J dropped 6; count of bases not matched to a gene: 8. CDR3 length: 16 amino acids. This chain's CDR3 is CASSLGGQGGSQPQHF. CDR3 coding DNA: TGTGCCAGCAGCTTAGGCGGGCAGGGGGGAAGTCAGCCCCAGCATTTT.

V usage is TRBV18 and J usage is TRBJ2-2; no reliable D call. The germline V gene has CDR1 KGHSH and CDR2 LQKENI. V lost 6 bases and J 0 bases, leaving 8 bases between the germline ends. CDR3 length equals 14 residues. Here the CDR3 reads CASSLNSNTGELFF. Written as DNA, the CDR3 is TGTGCCAGCTCCCTAAACTCGAACACCGGGGAGCTGTTTTTT.

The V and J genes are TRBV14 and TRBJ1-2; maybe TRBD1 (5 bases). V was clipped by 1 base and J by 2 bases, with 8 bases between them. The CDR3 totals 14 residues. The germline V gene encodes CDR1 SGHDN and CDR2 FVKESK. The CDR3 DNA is TGTGCCAGCAGCCAAGTTCAGGGAAACTATGGCTACACCTTC. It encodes CASSQVQGNYGYTF.

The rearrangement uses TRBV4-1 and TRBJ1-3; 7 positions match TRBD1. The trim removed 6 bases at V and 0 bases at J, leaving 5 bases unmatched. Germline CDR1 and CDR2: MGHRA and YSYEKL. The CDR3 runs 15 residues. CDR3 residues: CASSRDSISGNTIYF. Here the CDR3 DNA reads TGCGCCAGCAGTCGGGACAGCATCTCTGGAAACACCATATATTTT.

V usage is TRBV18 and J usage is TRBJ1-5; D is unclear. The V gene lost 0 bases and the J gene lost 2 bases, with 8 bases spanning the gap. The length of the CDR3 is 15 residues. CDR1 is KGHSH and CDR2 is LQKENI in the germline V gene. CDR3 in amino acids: CASSPPVGGNQPQHF. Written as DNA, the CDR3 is TGTGCCAGCTCACCACCGGTGGGCGGCAATCAGCCCCAGCATTTT. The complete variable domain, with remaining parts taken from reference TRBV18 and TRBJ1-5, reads NAGVMQNPRHLVRRRGQEARLRCSPMKGHSHVYWYRQLPEEGLKFMVYLQKENIIDESGMPKERFSAEFPKEGPSILRIQQVVRGDSAAYFCASSPPVGGNQPQHFGDGTRLSIL.